This entry lists 23 T cell receptor beta chains sequenced from one sample in a study of shared clonotypes between healthy human individuals. Sequencing used immunoSEQ multiplex PCR; TCRdb keeps in-frame clones, though not all of them. The repertoire holds some 2,100,000 clones, with 85% to 95% as singletons. CD8 cells regarded as naive lacked CD45RO, were positively chosen for CCR7, and omitted terminally differentiated effector memory CD45RA+ cells. Sequencing was carried out using naive CD8+ T cells from PBMCs. The receptors derive from a man between 18 and 35 years old in good health. Some clones in this sample may be carry-over from other donors' samples.

The rearrangement joins TRBV9 to TRBJ2-7; TRBD2 might be the D (5 bases). Trimming stripped 1 base from V and 2 bases from J, with 13 bases between. The length of the CDR3 is 15 residues. The germline V gene encodes CDR1 SGDLS and CDR2 YYNGEE. The CDR3 nucleotides are TGTGCCAGCAGCGTAAGCGGTTCTTTCACCTACGAGCAGTACTTC. Encoded protein: CASSVSGSFTYEQYF.

The J gene is TRBJ2-7, the V gene TRBV5-1; 8 positions agree with TRBD2. The CDR3 is 17 residues long. CDR1 is SGHRS, CDR2 YFSETQ, per germline. The trim removed 1 base at V and 0 bases at J, leaving 9 bases unmatched. The CDR3 spells CASSLTGLAVSSYEQYF. The CDR3 bases are TGCGCCAGCAGCTTGACCGGACTAGCTGTCAGCTCCTACGAGCAGTACTTC.

The chain combines TRBV5-1 with TRBJ1-6, with D unresolved. CDR1 and CDR2 (germline): SGHRS, YFSETQ. The CDR3 is 17 amino acids. V lost 0 bases and J 5 bases, leaving 15 bases between the germline ends. CDR3 loop: CASSLGGLSGHNSPLHF. The CDR3 DNA is TGCGCCAGCAGCTTGGGTGGTTTGTCCGGCCATAATTCACCCCTCCACTTT.

Note on this clone: The same CDR3 is also encoded by other DNA sequences in this sample. V and J are TRBV27 and TRBJ2-2, with D perhaps matching TRBD1 or TRBD2 (5 bases each). Germline CDR1 MNHEY, CDR2 SMNVEV (reference sequence). Trimming stripped 8 bases from V and 1 base from J, with 8 bases between. The CDR3 is made up of 13 amino acids. The CDR3 loop is CASGTENTGELFF. In DNA, the CDR3 is TGTGCCAGCGGGACGGAGAACACCGGGGAGCTGTTTTTT.

The rearrangement uses TRBV9 and TRBJ2-1, with 10 bases that match TRBD2. The CDR3 sequence is 16 residues long. Germline lookup yields CDR1 SGDLS and CDR2 YYNGEE. Germline trimming cut 4 bases from V and 1 base from J; bases unmatched to any gene: 5. Here the CDR3 DNA reads TGTGCCAGCAGCCCGCCAGCGGGAGGGTCCTACAATGAGCAGTTCTTC. This sequence encodes CASSPPAGGSYNEQFF.

A word on this clone: This sample includes further DNA sequences coding for the same CDR3. This rearrangement joins TRBV27 to TRBJ2-1; a weak D match, TRBD1 (5 bases). Trimming took 5 bases from V and 2 from J, leaving 7 bases between them. The germline V gene has CDR1 MNHEY and CDR2 SMNVEV (reference sequence). CDR3 size: 13 residues. CDR3 nucleotide sequence: TGTGCCAGCAGTCCAGGGACCTACAATGAGCAGTTCTTC. As protein: CASSPGTYNEQFF.

The genes are TRBV18 and TRBJ2-1; 14 bases match TRBD2. V lost 6 bases and J lost 0; bases outside the gene matches: 7. The CDR3 length is 18 residues. Germline V gene lookup returns CDR1 KGHSH and CDR2 LQKENI. The DNA of the CDR3 is TGTGCCAGCTCCCAGACTAGCGGGAGGGCCGACTCCTACAATGAGCAGTTCTTC. It specifies CASSQTSGRADSYNEQFF.

The rearrangement links TRBV25-1 to TRBJ2-6; 8 positions match TRBD1. CDR1 and CDR2 from the germline V gene are MGHDK and SYGVNS. V shed 7 bases, J shed 0 bases, and the junction held 5 bases outside the gene matches. The CDR3 extends over 16 amino acids. CDR3 region: CASKGQGNSGANVLTF. DNA of the CDR3: TGTGCCAGCAAAGGACAGGGAAACTCTGGGGCCAACGTCCTGACTTTC.

The chain joins TRBV6-4 to TRBJ2-1; no definite D call. The V end was cut by 4 bases, the J end by 7 bases, with 8 bases between. The CDR3 contains 12 residues. The germline V gene encodes CDR1 MRHNA and CDR2 SNTAGT. The CDR3 is CASSGGDNEQFF. The CDR3 coding sequence is TGTGCCAGCAGTGGCGGCGATAATGAGCAGTTCTTC.

The V gene is TRBV9, the J gene TRBJ1-2; 7 bases agree with TRBD1. CDR3 length equals 15 residues. The V and J ends lost 3 bases and 2 bases, in that order; junction bases with no gene match: 7. CDR1 and CDR2 from the germline V gene are SGDLS and YYNGEE. The CDR3 loop is CASSDGRDRNYGYTF. In DNA form, the CDR3 reads TGTGCCAGCAGCGATGGGAGGGACAGAAACTATGGCTACACCTTC.

The V gene is TRBV6-5, the J gene TRBJ2-3; D unclear. V lost 5 bases to trimming and J lost 0 bases, with 12 bases between them. This CDR3 is built from 15 residues. Germline values: CDR1 MNHEY, CDR2 SVGAGI. The DNA for the CDR3 is TGTGCCAGCAGTCAACTCCTCCCGAGCACAGATACGCAGTATTTT. Translation gives CASSQLLPSTDTQYF.

This clone was seen once. The chain has TRBV9 and TRBJ1-4, with no clear D. The CDR3 consists of 13 residues. The germline gives CDR1 SGDLS, CDR2 YYNGEE. V lost 0 bases and J 7 bases, leaving 7 bases between the germline ends. The CDR3 nucleotides are TGTGCCAGCAGCGTAGGACCACCTGAAAAACTGTTTTTT. This gives the protein CASSVGPPEKLFF.

The V gene is TRBV27, the J gene TRBJ1-1; tentatively, D is TRBD1 (6 bases). The V and J ends lost 1 base and 4 bases respectively, with 10 bases between them. Germline V gene sequence: CDR1 MNHEY, CDR2 SMNVEV (reference sequence). The CDR3 spans 14 residues. The CDR3 nucleotides read TGTGCCAGCAGTTTATATACAGGGCTCACTGAAGCTTTCTTT. This sequence encodes CASSLYTGLTEAFF.

The chain employs TRBV15 and TRBJ1-5; possible D gene TRBD1, 6 bases. Per the germline V gene, CDR1 is LNHNV and CDR2 is YYDKDF (reference sequence). The CDR3 is made up of 17 amino acids. Trimming cost V 3 bases and J 5 bases, with 20 bases left between them. Here the CDR3 reads CATSREMAGVLDQPQHF. The CDR3 DNA reads TGTGCCACCAGCAGGGAGATGGCAGGGGTTCTTGATCAGCCCCAGCATTTT.

The chain is built from TRBV4-3 and TRBJ2-7; a weak D match, TRBD2 (6 bases). Germline V lookup: CDR1 LGHNA, CDR2 YSLEER. The ends were cut back, 2 bases at V and 4 bases at J, with 9 bases in the middle. This CDR3 has 13 residues. Here the CDR3 reads CASSQIGGYEQYF. The DNA for the CDR3 is TGCGCCAGCAGCCAAATTGGAGGGTACGAGCAGTACTTC.

The chain joins TRBV30 to TRBJ2-1; maybe TRBD2 (6 bases). This CDR3 region has 13 residues. Deletions cut 3 bases from V and 1 base from J, with 7 bases between. Per the germline V gene, CDR1 is GTSNPN and CDR2 is SVGIG (reference sequence). The CDR3 region is CAWRRESYNEQFF. The CDR3 DNA reads TGTGCCTGGAGGCGGGAATCCTACAATGAGCAGTTCTTC.

The chain combines TRBV9 with TRBJ1-1; a possible D gene is TRBD1 (5 bases). Germline CDR1 SGDLS, CDR2 YYNGEE. The V and J ends lost 0 bases and 11 bases respectively, with 14 bases between them. CDR3 length: 13 residues. Here the CDR3 DNA reads TGTGCCAGCAGCGTAGATGGGGGAGGATATGCTTTCTTT. Its protein product is CASSVDGGGYAFF. Full variable domain (missing parts from reference TRBV9 and TRBJ1-1): DSGVTQTPKHLITATGQRVTLRCSPRSGDLSVYWYQQSLDQGLQFLIQYYNGEERAKGNILERFSAQQFPDLHSELNLSSLELGDSALYFCASSVDGGGYAFFGQGTRLTVV.

The chain employs TRBV5-1 and TRBJ2-1, with D unclear. From germline, CDR1 is SGHRS and CDR2 YFSETQ. Trimming stripped 0 bases from V and 5 bases from J, with 3 bases between. The CDR3 contains 12 residues. CDR3 protein: CASSLDHNEQFF. CDR3 nucleotides: TGCGCCAGCAGCTTGGACCACAATGAGCAGTTCTTC.

This chain links TRBV11-2 with TRBJ2-3; TRBD2 is a possible D gene (8 bases). V lost 1 base and J 4 bases, leaving 15 bases between the germline ends. The CDR3 contains 16 residues. Germline V CDR1 and CDR2: SGHAT, FQNNGV. CDR3 loop: CASSLGPGGGPDTQYF. CDR3 coding DNA: TGTGCCAGCAGCTTAGGTCCGGGAGGGGGCCCAGATACGCAGTATTTT.

This rearrangement joins TRBV5-4 to TRBJ2-7, with no clear D. CDR1 is SGHNT, CDR2 YYREEE, per germline (reference sequence). Trimming shortened V by 0 bases and J by 6 bases, and 10 bases separated the two germline ends. CDR3 length equals 13 residues. CDR3 nucleotides: TGTGCCAGCAGCTTGGTCTCTGGTCCCGAGCAGTACTTC. Encoded protein: CASSLVSGPEQYF. Full variable domain (outside the CDR3, taken from reference TRBV5-4 and TRBJ2-7): ETGVTQSPTHLIKTRGQQVTLRCSSQSGHNTVSWYQQALGQGPQFIFQYYREEENGRGNFPPRFSGLQFPNYSSELNVNALELDDSALYLCASSLVSGPEQYFGPGTRLTVT.

This sequence joins TRBV9 and TRBJ1-3; D is ambiguous. Germline-derived CDR1 and CDR2 are SGDLS and YYNGEE. The CDR3 consists of 17 residues. V lost 3 bases and J lost 0, with 16 bases in between. CDR3 coding DNA: TGTGCCAGCAGCGCCAGCGGAAGAACGCTCTCTGGAAACACCATATATTTT. It translates to CASSASGRTLSGNTIYF.

This chain connects TRBV7-6 to TRBJ2-7; 8 bases are a match to TRBD1. The germline CDR1 and CDR2 sequences are SGHVS and FNYEAQ. The CDR3 runs to 14 residues. J lost 3 bases, V lost 4 bases, and 5 bases had no gene match. The CDR3 region is CASSSGQDLYEQYF. CDR3 sequence (DNA): TGTGCCAGCAGCTCGGGACAGGACCTCTACGAGCAGTACTTC. Together with reference TRBV7-6 and TRBJ2-7, the CDR3 gives the full variable domain: GAGVSQSPRYKVTKRGQDVALRCDPISGHVSLYWYRQALGQGPEFLTYFNYEAQQDKSGLPNDRFSAERPEGSISTLTIQRTEQRDSAMYRCASSSGQDLYEQYFGPGTRLTVT.

The chain is built from TRBV9 and TRBJ1-4; D perhaps matches TRBD1 (5 bases). The CDR3 has 15 amino acids. V was cut by 0 bases and J by 5 bases, with 11 bases left in between. From germline, CDR1 is SGDLS and CDR2 YYNGEE. CDR3 sequence: CASSVGGAVNEKLFF. For the CDR3, the DNA is TGTGCCAGCAGCGTAGGAGGGGCCGTAAATGAAAAACTGTTTTTT.